These 7 T cell receptor beta chains were sequenced from one sample in a study of blood T cell repertoires in COVID-19. Measured with immunoSEQ multiplex PCR; TCRdb has only the in-frame clones, and not every one. Of over 250,000 clones detected, 88% appear once; the ten largest clones hold roughly 2%. Sequences were obtained from PBMCs or T cells enriched from blood (not recorded which). These receptors were obtained from a woman aged 60 to 75 in a cohort exposed to, infected with or recovered from COVID-19 (not recorded which).

This clone was recorded only once. The rearrangement uses TRBV25-1 and TRBJ1-1; TRBD1 matches 7 bases. This CDR3 spans 16 amino acids. The germline V gene encodes CDR1 MGHDK and CDR2 SYGVNS. Germline trimming cut 6 bases from V and 3 bases from J; bases unmatched to any gene: 13. The CDR3 nucleotides are TGTGCCAGCAGGGGGGGAACAGGGGTGAAGGACACTGAAGCTTTCTTT. This codes for CASRGGTGVKDTEAFF.

The chain combines TRBV7-9 with TRBJ2-3, with D hard to call. Trimming removed 5 bases at V and 2 bases at J, with 14 bases between. The CDR3 sequence is 15 residues long. CDR1 and CDR2 from the germline V gene are SEHNR and FQNEAQ (reference sequence). The DNA of the CDR3 is TGTGCCAGCAGCCCCTCGAGACTCTACACAGATACGCAGTATTTT. Translated, it gives CASSPSRLYTDTQYF.

The chain joins TRBV19 to TRBJ2-2; TRBD2 aligns across 14 bases. The germline V gene encodes CDR1 LNHDA and CDR2 SQIVND (reference sequence). This CDR3 contains 18 residues. Unmatched junction bases numbered 9, after V lost 4 bases and J lost 5 bases. DNA for the CDR3: TGTGCCAGTAGTACCCCCGGACTAGCGGGAGGTTGGACCGGGGAGCTGTTTTTT. It specifies CASSTPGLAGGWTGELFF.

The chain has TRBV27 and TRBJ1-5; D ambiguous. Trimming pared 0 bases from V and 9 bases from J, leaving 6 bases between. CDR1 is MNHEY, CDR2 SMNVEV, per germline (reference sequence). This CDR3 region has 12 residues. The CDR3 DNA is TGTGCCAGCAGTTTATCCACAGTGCCCCAGCATTTT. It is translated as CASSLSTVPQHF.

V gene TRBV7-9 combines with J gene TRBJ2-5, with 9 bases lining up with TRBD2. The CDR3 is 15 residues long. Trimming took 8 bases from V and 3 from J; bases not matched to a gene: 10. The V gene's germline CDR1 is SEHNR and CDR2 FQNEAQ (reference sequence). CDR3 nucleotides: TGTGCCAGCGTCCAGGCGGGAGGGCCAGAAGAGACCCAGTACTTC. This gives the protein CASVQAGGPEETQYF.

The chain carries TRBV25-1 and TRBJ2-1; 9 nucleotides match TRBD2. Germline CDR1 is MGHDK and CDR2 is SYGVNS. The V gene end was trimmed by 3 bases and the J gene end by 7 bases; junction bases not matched to a gene: 10. This CDR3 has 16 residues. For the CDR3, the DNA is TGTGCCAGCAGTGACTCGGCGTGGCGGGGGGGGAATGAGCAGTTCTTC. It codes for CASSDSAWRGGNEQFF. The full variable domain, in which reference TRBV25-1 and TRBJ2-1 provide the parts outside the CDR3, is EADIYQTPRYLVIGTGKKITLECSQTMGHDKMYWYQQDPGMELHLIHYSYGVNSTEKGDLSSESTVSRIRTEHFPLTLESARPSHTSQYLCASSDSAWRGGNEQFFGPGTRLTVL.

The chain carries TRBV5-1 and TRBJ2-3, with D possibly TRBD2 on 6 matching bases. Trimming took 3 bases from V and 2 from J, leaving 7 bases between them. CDR1 is SGHRS and CDR2 is YFSETQ in the germline V gene. CDR3 length: 13 residues. CDR3 protein: CASSSGDTDTQYF. The CDR3 region has the DNA TGCGCCAGCAGCTCGGGAGACACAGATACGCAGTATTTT.